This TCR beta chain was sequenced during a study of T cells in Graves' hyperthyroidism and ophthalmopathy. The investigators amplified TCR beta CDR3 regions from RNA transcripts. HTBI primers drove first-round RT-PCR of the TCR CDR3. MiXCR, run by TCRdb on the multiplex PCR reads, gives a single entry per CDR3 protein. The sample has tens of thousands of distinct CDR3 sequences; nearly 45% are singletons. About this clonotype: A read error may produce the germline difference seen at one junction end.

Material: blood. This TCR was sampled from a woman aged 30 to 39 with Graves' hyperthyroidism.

The CDR3 nucleotides are TGCGCCAGCAGAGGACTAGCGGGAGAAGAGACCCAGTACTTC. It is translated as CASRGLAGEETQYF. The rearrangement joins TRBV6-1 to TRBJ2-5; 13 bases map to TRBD2. CDR3 length: 14 amino acids. From germline, CDR1 is MNHNS and CDR2 SASEGT.